This passage covers 13 T cell receptor beta chains from one sample sequenced in a study of T cell repertoires in cytomegalovirus infection. TCRdb reprocessed the reads via MiXCR and lists one record per CDR3 protein. The sample lists roughly 300,000 distinct CDR3 sequences; roughly 26% were seen once. Sequenced input: PBMCs. These receptors came from a human donor in good health (CMV status not recorded). Some clones in this sample may be carry-over from other donors' samples.

This chain uses TRBV6-1 with TRBJ2-3, with D unresolved. The CDR3 extends over 15 amino acids. V lost 6 bases to trimming and J lost 1 base, with 14 bases between them. Germline CDR1 and CDR2: MNHNS and SASEGT. The CDR3 here is CASRAVKGRTDTQYF. Written as DNA, the CDR3 is TGTGCCAGCAGGGCAGTGAAGGGTCGCACAGATACGCAGTATTTT.

This clonotype was seen many times. This chain joins TRBV20-1 and TRBJ2-3, with D uncertain. The CDR3 extends over 15 amino acids. The V end lost 3 bases, the J end lost 5 bases, and 18 bases lay between the germline ends. In germline, CDR1 is DFQATT, CDR2 SNEGSKA (reference sequence). Here the CDR3 DNA reads TGCAGTGCTAGTTCAGTCGCGCAAAGGGTAGATACGCAGTATTTT. Its translation is CSASSVAQRVDTQYF.

The chain uses TRBV28 and TRBJ2-3; 9 bases map to TRBD1. Germline CDR1 MDHEN, CDR2 SYDVKM. The CDR3 sequence is 14 residues long. The ends lost 9 bases at V and 4 bases at J; junction bases unmatched: 8. The CDR3: CASTGGGGADTQYF. The CDR3, as DNA: TGTGCCAGTACAGGGGGCGGGGGTGCAGATACGCAGTATTTT.

V usage is TRBV20-1 and J usage is TRBJ2-6; unclear D gene. The germline V gene encodes CDR1 DFQATT and CDR2 SNEGSKA (reference sequence). V lost 0 bases, J lost 0 bases, and 6 bases lay in between. The CDR3 extends over 15 amino acids. The CDR3 loop is CSARDPNSGANVLTF. The CDR3 DNA is TGCAGTGCTAGAGATCCGAACTCTGGGGCCAACGTCCTGACTTTC.

This clonotype was found a few times. The V call is TRBV7-9, the J call TRBJ2-7, with D uncertain. The CDR3 contains 16 residues. V was cut by 1 base and J by 0 bases, with 13 bases left in between. Germline lookup yields CDR1 SEHNR and CDR2 FQNEAQ (reference sequence). CDR3 DNA: TGTGCCAGCAGCTTAGAAAGGTGGGGAAGCTCCTACGAGCAGTACTTC. Translating it yields CASSLERWGSSYEQYF. Complete variable domain (other parts from reference TRBV7-9 and TRBJ2-7): DTGVSQNPRHKITKRGQNVTFRCDPISEHNRLYWYRQTLGQGPEFLTYFQNEAQLEKSRLLSDRFSAERPKGSFSTLEIQRTEQGDSAMYLCASSLERWGSSYEQYFGPGTRLTVT.

The V call is TRBV2, the J call TRBJ2-2; D gene uncertain. The CDR3 has 13 amino acids. Germline V CDR1 and CDR2: SNHLY, FYNNEI. The ends were cut back, 1 base at V and 5 bases at J, with 5 bases in the middle. The CDR3 loop reads CASSEVFTGELFF. In DNA form, the CDR3 reads TGTGCCAGCAGTGAAGTCTTTACCGGGGAGCTGTTTTTT.

In this sample, this clonotype turned up many times. This sequence joins TRBV7-6 and TRBJ2-1; 13 bases match TRBD2. V was pared by 4 bases and J by 2 bases, with 5 bases of the junction left unmatched. This CDR3 has 17 amino acids. Germline CDR1 and CDR2: SGHVS and FNYEAQ. In DNA, the CDR3 is TGTGCCAGCAGCTCGACTAGCGGGAGGACCCCCTACAATGAGCAGTTCTTC. The encoded protein is CASSSTSGRTPYNEQFF.

This clonotype was counted only a few times. The chain has TRBV19 and TRBJ2-2; TRBD2 agrees at 10 bases. The CDR3 is made up of 15 amino acids. The V gene's germline CDR1 is LNHDA and CDR2 SQIVND (reference sequence). V was clipped by 7 bases and J by 2 bases; unmatched bases: 4. The CDR3 nucleotides read TGTGCCAGTACCGTACTAGCGGGAAACACCGGGGAGCTGTTTTTT. It encodes CASTVLAGNTGELFF.

This clonotype was found many times. The J gene is TRBJ1-5, the V gene TRBV7-8, with D perhaps TRBD1 (6 bases). The V gene lost 3 bases and the J gene lost 3 bases, with 18 bases spanning the gap. The CDR3 runs to 17 residues. CDR1 is SGHVS, CDR2 FQNEAQ, per germline. DNA for the CDR3: TGTGCCAGCAGCTTGATATTCAGGGGCAATAACAATCAGCCCCAGCATTTT. As protein: CASSLIFRGNNNQPQHF.

This clonotype was detected only a few times. This chain connects TRBV28 to TRBJ2-5, with 12 nucleotides matching TRBD1. The J segment lost 4 bases and the V segment lost 5 bases, leaving 5 bases of the junction unmatched. This CDR3 has 15 amino acids. CDR1 is MDHEN and CDR2 is SYDVKM in the germline V gene. Here the CDR3 reads CASSGDRGLGETQYF. CDR3 DNA sequence: TGTGCCAGCAGTGGGGACAGGGGGCTGGGAGAGACCCAGTACTTC.

The V gene is TRBV7-3, the J gene TRBJ1-2, with a weak D call TRBD1 (5 bases). V was clipped by 5 bases and J by 8 bases, with 15 bases between them. The germline gives CDR1 SGHTA, CDR2 FQGTGA. This CDR3 has 13 residues. CDR3 bases: TGTGCCAGCAGCCCTAGCGGGGAGGGGGGCTACACCTTC. Protein: CASSPSGEGGYTF. The full variable domain, completed using reference TRBV7-3 and TRBJ1-2, is GAGVSQTPSNKVTEKGKYVELRCDPISGHTALYWYRQSLGQGPEFLIYFQGTGAADDSGLPNDRFFAVRPEGSVSTLKIQRTERGDSAVYLCASSPSGEGGYTFGSGTRLTVV.

The V call is TRBV19, the J call TRBJ2-7; tentatively, D is TRBD2 (5 bases). The CDR3 sequence is 17 residues long. V was clipped by 3 bases and J by 3 bases, with 21 bases between them. Germline CDR1 reads LNHDA; CDR2 reads SQIVND (reference sequence). The CDR3 is CASSMRSVGERSYEQYF. The CDR3 DNA reads TGTGCCAGTAGTATGAGGTCAGTCGGGGAGCGCAGCTACGAGCAGTACTTC.

This sequence joins TRBV20-1 and TRBJ2-7; TRBD1 matches at 7 bases. With V trimmed by 5 bases and J by 1 base, 5 bases remained unmatched. The CDR3 runs to 13 residues. CDR1 DFQATT and CDR2 SNEGSKA come from the germline V gene (reference sequence). Written as DNA, the CDR3 is TGCAGTGCTCCGGGACAGAATTCCTACGAGCAGTACTTC. Translation: CSAPGQNSYEQYF.